The 25 T cell receptor beta chains presented below share a single source sample, sequenced in a study of blood T cell repertoires in COVID-19. Using immunoSEQ multiplex PCR, the repertoire was profiled, and TCRdb retains in-frame clones only, with some absent. The sample has about 160,000 clones, roughly 80% seen once. Sequenced material: PBMCs or T cells enriched from blood (not recorded which). These receptors were obtained from a woman aged 60-75 years who had recovered from COVID-19.

The rearrangement joins TRBV10-1 to TRBJ1-5; D might be TRBD1 (6 bases). This CDR3 contains 15 residues. The ends were cut back, 2 bases at V and 5 bases at J, with 13 bases in the middle. Germline lookup yields CDR1 WNHNN and CDR2 SYGVQD (reference sequence). The CDR3 region has the DNA TGCGCCAGCAGTGAGGCACAGGGAAGCGATCAGCCCCAGCATTTT. The encoded protein is CASSEAQGSDQPQHF.

On this clone itself: One end of the junction is discordant with germline, which a read error may explain. This sequence joins TRBV5-1 and TRBJ1-1; D uncertain. In germline, CDR1 is SGHRS, CDR2 YFSETQ. The CDR3 consists of 14 residues. The CDR3 region is CASSIGSGNAEAFF. The CDR3 DNA is TGCGCCAGCAGCATTGGGTCGGGGAACGCTGAAGCTTTCTTT.

J is TRBJ1-2 and V is TRBV27, with 9 bases matching TRBD1. V lost 5 bases, J lost 4 bases, and 8 bases stayed unmatched. Germline V gives CDR1 MNHEY, CDR2 SMNVEV (reference sequence). This CDR3 is built from 15 residues. The CDR3 nucleotides are TGTGCCAGCAGTCAAACAGGGGGCAAGGCCTATGGCTACACCTTC. Amino acids: CASSQTGGKAYGYTF.

V is TRBV12-3 or TRBV12-4 and J is TRBJ1-1; tentative D call: TRBD1 (5 bases). V lost 6 bases and J 6 bases, leaving 11 bases between the germline ends. This CDR3 is built from 12 residues. The CDR3 sequence is CASRGLAAEAFF. In nucleotides, the CDR3 is TGTGCCAGCAGGGGACTGGCCGCTGAAGCTTTCTTT.

The chain couples TRBV30 to TRBJ1-3, with D tentatively TRBD1 (6 bases). Trimming removed 8 bases at V and 0 bases at J, with 11 bases between. Germline V gene data show CDR1 as GTSNPN and CDR2 as SVGIG (reference sequence). This CDR3 spans 13 amino acids. CDR3 in amino acids: CAQQGSSGNTIYF. The CDR3, as DNA: TGTGCCCAACAGGGATCCTCTGGAAACACCATATATTTT.

V gene TRBV19 combines with J gene TRBJ1-2; 7 nucleotides match TRBD1. Germline CDR1 reads LNHDA; CDR2 reads SQIVND (reference sequence). The CDR3 runs to 14 residues. J gave up 5 bases and V 5 bases, and 8 bases lay outside the gene matches. This CDR3 is CASSSRTGEYGYTF. The CDR3 DNA reads as TGTGCCAGTAGTTCCCGGACAGGAGAATATGGCTACACCTTC.

J is TRBJ2-1 and V is TRBV7-2; 7 bases line up with TRBD2. After removal of 5 bases from V and 3 bases from J, the junction contained 7 bases not matched to a gene. The CDR3 consists of 15 residues. Germline loops: CDR1 SGHTA, CDR2 FQGNSA. CDR3 bases: TGTGCCAGCAGCCCAAATAGCGGGCGCTACAATGAGCAGTTCTTC. Translating it yields CASSPNSGRYNEQFF.

CDR3 amino acids: CASSLELAGTYEQYF. DNA for the CDR3: TGTGCCAGCAGCTTAGAACTAGCGGGTACCTACGAGCAGTACTTC. The chain carries TRBV7-2 and TRBJ2-7, with 9 nucleotides matching TRBD2. The junction had 3 bases not matched to a gene; V was cut back by 1 base and J by 2 bases. The length of the CDR3 is 15 residues. Germline CDR1 and CDR2: SGHTA and FQGNSA.

J is TRBJ2-7 and V is TRBV11-2, with D maybe TRBD1 (7 bases). V lost 2 bases and J lost 5, with 13 bases in between. Germline CDR1 SGHAT, CDR2 FQNNGV. There are 14 residues in the CDR3. CDR3 nucleotides: TGTGCCAGCAGCTTACGACAGGGAGGCCACGAGCAGTACTTC. This codes for CASSLRQGGHEQYF.

The DNA of the CDR3 is TGTGCCAGCAGCTTGGGTACAGGGGCCGGTATGGAGACCCAGTACTTC. Translation: CASSLGTGAGMETQYF. This chain joins TRBV5-4 and TRBJ2-5, with 7 bases matching TRBD1. The CDR3 contains 16 residues. Trimming removed 0 bases from V and 5 bases from J; junction bases left unmatched: 10. CDR1 is SGHNT, CDR2 YYREEE, per germline (reference sequence).

The rearrangement links TRBV3-1 (or the pseudogene TRBV3-2) to TRBJ1-2; D possibly corresponds to TRBD1 (6 bases). CDR1 LGHDT and CDR2 YNNKEL come from the germline V gene (reference sequence). The CDR3 has 16 amino acids. Trimming removed 1 base at V and 4 bases at J, with 16 bases between. Written as DNA, the CDR3 is TGTGCCAGCAGCCAAGTTAATCAGGGGATTGCCTATGGCTACACCTTC. Protein sequence: CASSQVNQGIAYGYTF.

This chain connects TRBV5-3 to TRBJ1-6, with no clear D. TRBV5-3 carries the ORF label, with uncertain function. CDR3 size: 15 residues. The V end lost 0 bases, the J end lost 9 bases, and 13 bases lay between the germline ends. This CDR3 reads CARSLAGRRGSPLHF. The CDR3 bases are TGTGCCAGAAGCTTGGCCGGGCGGCGGGGTTCACCCCTCCACTTT.

The V call is TRBV7-2, the J call TRBJ2-1; a weak D match, TRBD2 (5 bases). The V gene's germline CDR1 is SGHTA and CDR2 FQGNSA. The CDR3 runs 13 residues. V dropped 5 bases and J dropped 8 bases, with 13 bases sitting between them. The CDR3 spells CASSASRIHEQFF. CDR3 DNA sequence: TGTGCCAGCAGCGCTAGCCGGATCCATGAGCAGTTCTTC.

This chain joins TRBV5-1 and TRBJ2-1, with TRBD2 matching over 8 bases. The CDR3 has 15 amino acids. V lost 4 bases and J lost 4; bases outside the gene matches: 7. CDR1 is SGHRS, CDR2 YFSETQ, per germline. The DNA for the CDR3 is TGCGCCAGCAGCGCCGCGCGGGGGGAGTACAATGAGCAGTTCTTC. The encoded protein is CASSAARGEYNEQFF.

CDR3 sequence (DNA): TGTGCCAGCAGTTTAATAGGGGGCGGTAATTATGGCTACACCTTC. Its translation: CASSLIGGGNYGYTF. V is TRBV28 and J is TRBJ1-2, with 7 bases identical to TRBD1. Trimming took 2 bases from V and 5 from J; bases not matched to a gene: 8. This CDR3 region has 15 residues. Germline V gene sequence: CDR1 MDHEN, CDR2 SYDVKM.

This chain uses TRBV19 with TRBJ1-3; D not resolved. Germline V lookup: CDR1 LNHDA, CDR2 SQIVND (reference sequence). The V end lost 3 bases, the J end lost 1 base, and 7 bases lay between the germline ends. CDR3 length: 14 amino acids. CDR3: CASSMLESGNTIYF. CDR3 in DNA: TGTGCCAGTAGTATGCTGGAGTCTGGAAACACCATATATTTT.

This rearrangement joins TRBV25-1 to TRBJ1-3; D is unclear. The germline gives CDR1 MGHDK, CDR2 SYGVNS. The CDR3 sequence is 13 residues long. V lost 4 bases and J 5 bases, leaving 9 bases between the germline ends. CDR3 loop: CASSVALRNTIYF. The CDR3 nucleotides read TGTGCCAGCAGTGTGGCCTTAAGAAACACCATATATTTT. The full variable domain, in which reference TRBV25-1 and TRBJ1-3 provide the parts outside the CDR3, is EADIYQTPRYLVIGTGKKITLECSQTMGHDKMYWYQQDPGMELHLIHYSYGVNSTEKGDLSSESTVSRIRTEHFPLTLESARPSHTSQYLCASSVALRNTIYFGEGSWLTVV.

The J gene is TRBJ1-4, the V gene TRBV7-9; tentative D call: TRBD1 (5 bases). Per the germline V gene, CDR1 is SEHNR and CDR2 is FQNEAQ (reference sequence). Between the trimmed V and J ends, which lost 0 bases and 4 bases, there was a span of 9 bases. The CDR3 extends over 15 amino acids. CDR3 loop: CASSLAGGNNEKLFF. The CDR3 coding sequence is TGTGCCAGCAGCTTAGCCGGGGGGAATAATGAAAAACTGTTTTTT. The whole variable domain, remainder taken from reference TRBV7-9 and TRBJ1-4, is DTGVSQNPRHKITKRGQNVTFRCDPISEHNRLYWYRQTLGQGPEFLTYFQNEAQLEKSRLLSDRFSAERPKGSFSTLEIQRTEQGDSAMYLCASSLAGGNNEKLFFGSGTQLSVL.

The genes are TRBV30 and TRBJ1-2; D call uncertain. In germline, CDR1 is GTSNPN, CDR2 SVGIG (reference sequence). This CDR3 contains 14 residues. With 0 bases removed from V and 4 bases from J, the gap between germline ends came to 12 bases. The CDR3 DNA is TGTGCCTGGAGTGTACGGGCGGGGTCCTATGGCTACACCTTC. This encodes CAWSVRAGSYGYTF.

The chain is built from TRBV6-5 and TRBJ2-2, with D possibly being TRBD1 (6 bases). This CDR3 has 15 amino acids. V was cut by 1 base and J by 3 bases, with 9 bases left in between. Germline V gene lookup returns CDR1 MNHEY and CDR2 SVGAGI. CDR3 coding DNA: TGTGCCAGCAGTTACTATGGGGGCTACACCGGGGAGCTGTTTTTT. The encoded protein is CASSYYGGYTGELFF.

The chain joins TRBV24-1 to TRBJ2-1; 8 bases line up with TRBD2. This CDR3 contains 15 residues. Losses at the gene ends were 4 bases for V and 2 bases for J; bases not matched to a gene: 3. Germline V lookup: CDR1 KGHDR, CDR2 SFDVKD. In DNA, the CDR3 is TGTGCCACCAGTGAATCACTAGCGGCCTACAATGAGCAGTTCTTC. This sequence encodes CATSESLAAYNEQFF.

The V call is TRBV21-1, the J call TRBJ2-7; TRBD2, as called in the table, went unchecked against the DNA. TRBV21-1 constitutes a pseudogene. This CDR3 has 12 amino acids. The DNA of the CDR3 is TGTGCCAGCAGCAAAGCGCAGAGGGCGCTTTACTTC. This translates into CASSKAQRALYF.

The chain combines TRBV11-2 with TRBJ1-4, with TRBD1 matching over 8 bases. Germline V CDR1 and CDR2: SGHAT, FQNNGV. This CDR3 spans 15 amino acids. Losses at the gene ends were 5 bases for V and 8 bases for J; bases not matched to a gene: 10. The CDR3: CASSPWTGREEKLFF. Written as DNA, the CDR3 is TGTGCCAGCAGCCCTTGGACAGGGAGGGAGGAAAAACTGTTTTTT.

V usage is TRBV3-1 (or the pseudogene TRBV3-2) and J usage is TRBJ2-5, with 12 bases lining up with TRBD2. With V trimmed by 4 bases and J by 1 base, 13 bases remained unmatched. Looked up from germline, CDR1 is LGHDT and CDR2 is YNNKEL (reference sequence). This CDR3 has 19 residues. CDR3 in DNA: TGTGCCAGCAGCCTTTCACTAGCGGGGGGTCACCTTCCCCAAGAGACCCAGTACTTC. Translation: CASSLSLAGGHLPQETQYF.

The chain has TRBV7-9 and TRBJ2-7; 9 bases are a match to TRBD1. V gave up 2 bases and J gave up 2 bases; unmatched junction bases: 10. This CDR3 spans 17 amino acids. Germline V gene lookup returns CDR1 SEHNR and CDR2 FQNEAQ (reference sequence). The CDR3 DNA follows: TGTGCCAGCAGCTTAATGGGGTTACAGGGGGCCGCCTACGAGCAGTACTTC. It is translated as CASSLMGLQGAAYEQYF.